This T cell receptor (beta chain) was found in a study of T cell changes during pregnancy in multiple sclerosis (dated by TCRdb to between 2018 and 2021). With regard to the full study: In women with multiple sclerosis, the researchers looked at how the T cell repertoire shifted as pregnancy progressed.

On this clone itself: Its antigen is currently not known. No base quality information exists; no much larger clone differs at one position.

Libraries were built with the immunoSEQ multiplex PCR assay. TCRdb took this table from immuneACCESS and kept in-frame rearrangements with V and J called. Such tables lack part of the clones; where checked against another copy, unresolved V genes explain under half of the gap, and the rest is unexplained. Present in this sample are tens of thousands of clones, approximately 90% of which were seen just once. The top ten hold around 0.64% of the sample. The clonotype was recovered from a female donor with multiple sclerosis, enrolled in a pregnancy study. This specimen consisted of CD4+ T cells from peripheral blood mononuclear cells, obtained before pregnancy.

The nucleotides read TGTGCCAGCAGCTCCTATACAGGGCTCACTGAAGCTTTCTTT. It codes for CASSSYTGLTEAFF. This receptor chain uses TRBV5-4 and TRBJ1-1; D gene: possibly TRBD1, on 6 matching bases. Looking up the germline V gene (reference sequence) yields CDR1 SGHNT and CDR2 YYREEE. V gives up 3 bases and J gives up 4 bases, and the segment between their germline ends measures 13 bases. Including cysteine and phenylalanine, the CDR3 has 14 amino acids. CDR3 DNA only is kept here, 42 bases in frame from base 1.